This T cell receptor (beta chain) was captured by sequencing in a study of cytomegalovirus exposure and HLA in healthy donors. Findings and limits, study-wide: Some V segments, including TRBV6-2 and TRBV6-3, were excluded as indistinguishable.

Vbeta (60) and Jbeta (13) primers were used in the PCR. This table comes from immunoSEQ multiplex PCR, and its TCRdb copy is limited to in-frame clones, with some not included. The sample yields about 120,000 clones, about 76% seen once. The V end was cut by 2 bases, the J end by 4 bases, with 11 bases between. The CDR3 is 14 residues long. Germline-derived CDR1 and CDR2 are MDHEN and SYDVKM. Points on this clone: Its antigen is as yet unknown.

The source material was PBMCs. This clonotype was obtained from a man in his sixties in good health and CMV-seropositive. The chain couples TRBV28 to TRBJ1-2; D is uncertain. The CDR3 here is CASSLEGVFYGYTF. Here the CDR3 DNA reads TGTGCCAGCAGTTTAGAGGGAGTTTTCTATGGCTACACCTTC.